The 29 T cell receptor beta chains reported below all come from one sample, sequenced in a study of cytomegalovirus exposure and HLA in healthy donors. Sequencing used immunoSEQ multiplex PCR; TCRdb keeps in-frame clones, though not all of them. The sample has about 150,000 clones, about 88% seen once. Sequences were obtained from PBMCs. These receptors were obtained from a man younger than 35 in good health and CMV-seropositive.

This clone was observed a handful of times. The chain has TRBV7-6 and TRBJ2-3; D gene unclear. This CDR3 region has 12 residues. Trimming shortened V by 5 bases and J by 7 bases, and 10 bases separated the two germline ends. The germline CDR1 and CDR2 sequences are SGHVS and FNYEAQ. The CDR3 DNA sequence: TGTGCCAGCAGCCCATCCGAGAATACGCAGTATTTT. Its protein is CASSPSENTQYF.

This clone was seen only a few times. The chain is built from TRBV7-9 and TRBJ1-1; a possible D gene is TRBD1 (5 bases). The CDR3 runs 14 residues. Germline CDR1 and CDR2: SEHNR and FQNEAQ (reference sequence). The V gene lost 3 bases and the J gene lost 2 bases, with 10 bases spanning the gap. Here the CDR3 reads CASSFGHLNTEAFF. CDR3 DNA: TGTGCCAGCAGCTTCGGACACCTCAACACTGAAGCTTTCTTT.

The rearrangement joins TRBV4-3 to TRBJ1-1; D gene unclear. CDR3 size: 14 residues. Germline V gene lookup returns CDR1 LGHNA and CDR2 YSLEER. Deletions cut 3 bases from V and 4 bases from J, with 12 bases between. CDR3 nucleotides: TGCGCCAGCAGCCACTCTCCGCTCGGCACTGAAGCTTTCTTT. Translating it yields CASSHSPLGTEAFF.

V and J are TRBV5-1 and TRBJ2-3; D might be TRBD2 (6 bases). This CDR3 comprises 14 residues. Trimming pared 4 bases from V and 1 base from J, leaving 10 bases between. Germline values: CDR1 SGHRS, CDR2 YFSETQ. The CDR3 here is CASSPSGGTDTQYF. The CDR3 nucleotides read TGCGCCAGCAGCCCCTCGGGGGGCACAGATACGCAGTATTTT.

The chain employs TRBV6-1 and TRBJ2-3; the match to TRBD1 covers 7 bases. The CDR3 covers 16 residues. Germline CDR1 MNHNS, CDR2 SASEGT. V gave up 2 bases and J gave up 0 bases; unmatched junction bases: 5. The DNA of the CDR3 is TGTGCCAGCAGTGAAACACAGGGGTCTAGCACAGATACGCAGTATTTT. It is translated as CASSETQGSSTDTQYF.

The chain has TRBV11-1 and TRBJ2-7, with 9 nucleotides matching TRBD2. Germline V gives CDR1 SGHAT, CDR2 FQDESV (reference sequence). The CDR3 contains 15 residues. J gave up 5 bases and V 5 bases, and 10 bases lay outside the gene matches. CDR3 protein: CASSPRLAAPNEQYF. The CDR3 bases are TGTGCCAGCAGCCCCCGACTAGCGGCGCCTAACGAGCAGTACTTC.

The V gene is TRBV7-2, the J gene TRBJ1-3; tentatively, D is TRBD1 (6 bases). V lost 5 bases to trimming and J lost 1 base, with 12 bases between them. CDR3 size: 15 residues. Germline V gene lookup returns CDR1 SGHTA and CDR2 FQGNSA. CDR3 sequence: CASSTYRESGNTIYF. CDR3 DNA sequence: TGTGCCAGCAGCACTTACAGGGAATCTGGAAACACCATATATTTT.

This chain uses TRBV18 with TRBJ2-5, with D perhaps matching TRBD2 (7 bases). V was cut by 6 bases and J by 4 bases, with 18 bases left in between. CDR1 and CDR2 from the germline V gene are KGHSH and LQKENI. This CDR3 has 15 residues. The CDR3 nucleotides read TGTGCCAGCTCTCTCGGACTAGGGGGGTCAGAGACCCAGTACTTC. This translates into CASSLGLGGSETQYF.

The rearrangement joins TRBV19 to TRBJ2-7; the match to TRBD2 covers 8 bases. V dropped 0 bases and J dropped 4; count of bases not matched to a gene: 5. There are 15 residues in the CDR3. Germline V lookup: CDR1 LNHDA, CDR2 SQIVND (reference sequence). The CDR3 region has the DNA TGTGCCAGTAGTATAGAGGCGGGAGGCATGTACGAGCAGTACTTC. It specifies CASSIEAGGMYEQYF.

The chain uses TRBV18 and TRBJ1-5; 7 bases match TRBD1. The V segment lost 2 bases and the J segment 2 bases; nucleotides outside the gene matches: 6. There are 16 residues in the CDR3. Per germline, CDR1 KGHSH and CDR2 LQKENI. Here the CDR3 DNA reads TGTGCCAGCTCACCAGGCACAGGGGTCGGCAATCAGCCCCAGCATTTT. It specifies CASSPGTGVGNQPQHF. Full variable domain (outside the CDR3, taken from reference TRBV18 and TRBJ1-5): NAGVMQNPRHLVRRRGQEARLRCSPMKGHSHVYWYRQLPEEGLKFMVYLQKENIIDESGMPKERFSAEFPKEGPSILRIQQVVRGDSAAYFCASSPGTGVGNQPQHFGDGTRLSIL.

The genes are TRBV9 and TRBJ1-1, with 8 bases identical to TRBD1. CDR3 size: 15 residues. With V trimmed by 4 bases and J by 0 bases, 5 bases remained unmatched. Germline V lookup: CDR1 SGDLS, CDR2 YYNGEE. The CDR3 DNA is TGTGCCAGCAGCCCCCGGGGACAGGTGAACACTGAAGCTTTCTTT. This encodes CASSPRGQVNTEAFF.

The chain uses TRBV30 and TRBJ1-3; the match to TRBD1 covers 8 bases. There are 16 residues in the CDR3. Germline V lookup: CDR1 GTSNPN, CDR2 SVGIG (reference sequence). J was trimmed by 0 bases and V by 2 bases; bases with no gene match: 6. The CDR3 DNA is TGTGCCTGGAGTCGGACAGGGTTGAGCTCTGGAAACACCATATATTTT. This encodes CAWSRTGLSSGNTIYF.

This chain joins TRBV19 and TRBJ2-7; 7 bases fit TRBD2. J gave up 6 bases and V 7 bases, and 9 bases lay outside the gene matches. Germline-derived CDR1 and CDR2 are LNHDA and SQIVND (reference sequence). The CDR3 loop spans 13 amino acids. The CDR3 region has the DNA TGTGCCAGTAAAATAGGGGACTATGGCGAGCAGTACTTC. It yields the protein CASKIGDYGEQYF.

The genes are TRBV10-2 and TRBJ1-4, with 12 bases lining up with TRBD1. Germline V gene data show CDR1 as WSHSY and CDR2 as SAAADI. Losses at the gene ends were 5 bases for V and 4 bases for J; bases not matched to a gene: 8. The CDR3 is 17 amino acids. The CDR3 is CASSPGQGAPGNEKLFF. For the CDR3, the DNA is TGCGCCAGCAGTCCGGGACAGGGGGCGCCGGGTAATGAAAAACTGTTTTTT.

This CDR3 reads CATSRGLAANNEQFF. The CDR3 DNA follows: TGTGCCACCAGCAGAGGACTAGCGGCAAACAATGAGCAGTTCTTC. The rearrangement links TRBV15 to TRBJ2-1; 9 nucleotides agree with TRBD2. CDR1 and CDR2 (germline): LNHNV, YYDKDF (reference sequence). CDR3 length equals 15 residues. Trimming removed 1 base from V and 5 bases from J; junction bases left unmatched: 3.

The J gene is TRBJ2-7, the V gene TRBV4-1, with a possible D match to TRBD2 (7 bases). Germline CDR1 and CDR2: MGHRA and YSYEKL. Trimming cost V 8 bases and J 6 bases, with 20 bases left between them. There are 14 residues in the CDR3. This chain's CDR3 is CASGPGELAAEQYF. CDR3 nucleotide sequence: TGCGCCAGCGGACCAGGGGAGCTAGCGGCCGAGCAGTACTTC.

This chain connects TRBV27 to TRBJ2-7; TRBD2 matches at 13 bases. V shed 5 bases and J 4 bases; nucleotides not matched to a gene: 5. Germline CDR1 MNHEY, CDR2 SMNVEV (reference sequence). This CDR3 region has 15 residues. CDR3 region: CASSPGTSGMYEQYF. The CDR3 coding sequence is TGTGCCAGCAGTCCGGGGACTAGCGGGATGTACGAGCAGTACTTC.

The genes are TRBV30 and TRBJ1-1, with D hard to call. This CDR3 spans 11 amino acids. Trimming stripped 2 bases from V and 4 bases from J, with 5 bases between. Germline-derived CDR1 and CDR2 are GTSNPN and SVGIG (reference sequence). CDR3 nucleotide sequence: TGTGCCTGGAGTTGGGCCACTGAAGCTTTCTTT. Amino acid sequence: CAWSWATEAFF. Full variable domain (missing parts from reference TRBV30 and TRBJ1-1): SQTIHQWPATLVQPVGSPLSLECTVEGTSNPNLYWYRQAAGRGLQLLFYSVGIGQISSEVPQNLSASRPQDRQFILSSKKLLLSDSGFYLCAWSWATEAFFGQGTRLTVV.

J is TRBJ2-1 and V is TRBV7-3; perhaps TRBD2 as D (5 bases). This CDR3 region has 14 residues. The V end lost 5 bases, the J end lost 3 bases, and 11 bases lay between the germline ends. Looked up from germline, CDR1 is SGHTA and CDR2 is FQGTGA. CDR3 bases: TGTGCCAGCAGCCCAAGCAGCGGCTACAATGAGCAGTTCTTC. Its translation is CASSPSSGYNEQFF.

This clone was seen only a few times. This rearrangement joins TRBV6-5 to TRBJ1-2; D possibly corresponds to TRBD1 (5 bases). V lost 2 bases and J 6 bases, leaving 10 bases between the germline ends. The CDR3 totals 13 residues. Germline V gene data show CDR1 as MNHEY and CDR2 as SVGAGI. The CDR3 here is CASSYRGAHGYTF. In DNA, the CDR3 is TGTGCCAGCAGTTACCGCGGGGCGCATGGCTACACCTTC.

The chain has TRBV18 and TRBJ2-1; 7 bases are shared with TRBD1. The CDR3 length is 15 residues. The junction had 1 base not matched to a gene; V was cut back by 0 bases and J by 2 bases. The germline CDR1 and CDR2 sequences are KGHSH and LQKENI. The CDR3 spells CASSPPGQTYNEQFF. Here the CDR3 DNA reads TGTGCCAGCTCACCACCGGGACAGACCTACAATGAGCAGTTCTTC.

Here the CDR3 reads CASSRGTSGSYEQYF. In nucleotides, the CDR3 is TGTGCCAGCAGTCGAGGGACTAGCGGCTCCTACGAGCAGTACTTC. The V call is TRBV28, the J call TRBJ2-7; 11 bases map to TRBD2. Germline-derived CDR1 and CDR2 are MDHEN and SYDVKM. The CDR3 spans 15 residues. J gave up 0 bases and V 5 bases, and 3 bases lay outside the gene matches.

This chain links TRBV29-1 with TRBJ2-1; 10 positions agree with TRBD2. Germline V lookup: CDR1 SQVTM, CDR2 ANQGSEA. V gave up 5 bases and J gave up 2 bases; unmatched junction bases: 6. The CDR3 consists of 15 residues. DNA of the CDR3: TGCAGCGTTAGCGGGGGGGCTAACACCTACAATGAGCAGTTCTTC. The encoded protein is CSVSGGANTYNEQFF.

The gene calls are TRBV19 and TRBJ2-3, with a weak D call TRBD2 (5 bases). The V gene's germline CDR1 is LNHDA and CDR2 SQIVND (reference sequence). The CDR3 is made up of 15 amino acids. The V gene lost 2 bases and the J gene lost 0 bases, with 9 bases spanning the gap. As DNA, the CDR3 is TGTGCCAGTAGTATATTAGCGACTAGCACAGATACGCAGTATTTT. The encoded protein is CASSILATSTDTQYF.

V gene TRBV7-9 combines with J gene TRBJ2-7; D not resolved. Germline V gives CDR1 SEHNR, CDR2 FQNEAQ (reference sequence). This CDR3 comprises 11 residues. V was cut by 4 bases and J by 7 bases, with 8 bases left in between. The CDR3 loop reads CASSSAQEQYF. The CDR3 DNA is TGTGCCAGCAGCTCAGCCCAGGAGCAGTACTTC.

This clone was observed a single time. The chain employs TRBV11-2 and TRBJ2-2; 10 nucleotides line up with TRBD1. V dropped 1 base and J dropped 7; count of bases not matched to a gene: 3. Germline loops: CDR1 SGHAT, CDR2 FQNNGV. The CDR3 is 15 amino acids. CDR3 in amino acids: CASSLGDRGDGELFF. The CDR3 nucleotides read TGTGCCAGCAGCTTAGGGGACAGGGGAGACGGGGAGCTGTTTTTT. Full variable domain (remainder filled in from reference TRBV11-2 and TRBJ2-2): EAGVAQSPRYKIIEKRQSVAFWCNPISGHATLYWYQQILGQGPKLLIQFQNNGVVDDSQLPKDRFSAERLKGVDSTLKIQPAKLEDSAVYLCASSLGDRGDGELFFGEGSRLTVL.

This rearrangement joins TRBV29-1 to TRBJ1-1; 8 nucleotides align to TRBD1. Germline CDR1 reads SQVTM; CDR2 reads ANQGSEA. This CDR3 comprises 13 residues. Losses at the gene ends were 7 bases for V and 2 bases for J; bases not matched to a gene: 6. In DNA form, the CDR3 reads TGCAGCGCTACAGGGGGGGGAAACACTGAAGCTTTCTTT. Its protein is CSATGGGNTEAFF.

This chain joins TRBV27 and TRBJ2-2; D is possibly TRBD2 (5 bases). Trimming removed 5 bases from V and 4 bases from J, with 11 bases in between. Germline V CDR1 and CDR2: MNHEY, SMNVEV (reference sequence). The CDR3 has 14 residues. In nucleotides, the CDR3 is TGTGCCAGCAGTGCCACTAGATCCACCGGGGAGCTGTTTTTT. It translates to CASSATRSTGELFF.

CDR3 residues: CASSLRSGTGGQYEQYF. CDR3 nucleotides: TGTGCCAGCAGCTTAAGATCCGGGACAGGGGGCCAATACGAGCAGTACTTC. The J gene is TRBJ2-7, the V gene TRBV7-3, with 12 bases lining up with TRBD1. Trimming at V came to 1 base and at J to 4 bases, leaving 8 bases not matched to a gene. CDR1 and CDR2 (germline): SGHTA, FQGTGA. This CDR3 is 17 amino acids long.